This TCR beta chain stems from a study of blood T cells in healthy people across ages. Study details: Capturing about one barcoded beta molecule per two T cells was achieved by template switching. Broader study findings: Observed TCR beta diversity per million T cells went down as age went up. This fall followed a roughly linear course with age. Possibly, changes in expanded clonotypes were confounded because donor CMV status was unknown.

Alongside a J-beta primer mix, a sample-barcoded 5' primer served in a second PCR lasting roughly 7 to 11 cycles. Sequencing of every sample gave 2.5 million or more CDR3-containing paired-end reads. TCRdb re-analysed the 5' RACE reads in MiXCR, keeping a single row per CDR3 protein. The table includes approximately 940,000 distinct CDR3 sequences, roughly 50% detected once. V shed 6 bases and J shed 3 bases, with 11 bases lying between them. The germline V gene encodes CDR1 MDHEN and CDR2 SYDVKM. The CDR3 sequence is 13 residues long. This clonotype has a count of ten or more. Its specificity is unknown.

The source is a man younger than 45 in good health. The chain uses TRBV28 and TRBJ1-2, with unresolved D. Sequencing was carried out using blood. This CDR3 is CASRLTGYYGYTF. The CDR3 bases are TGTGCCAGCAGACTGACGGGATACTATGGCTACACCTTC.